This TCR beta chain was identified during a study of blood T cell repertoires in COVID-19. Looking at the study overall: The study drew acute and convalescent COVID-19 samples from the United States, Italy and Spain. The analysed material was cDNA or gDNA that came from T cells, B-cell-depleted T cells, or PBMCs.

In the original workflow: Using reference gene primer amplification, nucleated cell counts were estimated. This table comes from immunoSEQ multiplex PCR, and its TCRdb copy is limited to in-frame clones, with some not included. D and trimming were read from the DNA, whereas the V and J calls and clone size are those reported in that table. Of some 25,000 clones listed, 80% to 90% are singletons. The count of this clone is one. There are 18 residues in the CDR3. Germline CDR1 and CDR2: SGHRS and YFSETQ. The V and J ends lost 0 bases and 3 bases respectively, with 22 bases between them. The sample was peripheral blood. The clonotype comes from a man in his 70s with acute or convalescent COVID-19. The chain joins TRBV5-1 to TRBJ2-7; D perhaps matches TRBD2 (6 bases). The CDR3 DNA reads TGCGCCAGCAGCTTGGGGATCTTCAAAATGCGGGGCAACTACGAGCAGTACTTC. Its protein product is CASSLGIFKMRGNYEQYF.